These 27 T cell receptor beta chains came from one sample sequenced in a study of tumor and adjacent non-tumor tissue in lung cancer. A modified ARM-PCR protocol with three rounds of nested PCR amplified TCRbeta. TCRdb passed the multiplex PCR reads through MiXCR, listing each CDR3 protein once. The sample yields about 76,000 distinct CDR3 sequences, around 70% seen once. RNA was extracted from bulk tissue without any cell sorting. The source material was lung tumor tissue. These receptors were collected from a woman aged 65 to 85 with non-small cell lung cancer.

This clonotype turned up a few times. A clone one base away is much larger, so this may be a read error. V gene TRBV6-1 combines with J gene TRBJ1-5, with D uncertain. The CDR3 loop spans 13 amino acids. V was pared by 10 bases and J by 6 bases, with 16 bases between. Germline assignment: CDR1 MNHNS and CDR2 SASEGT. CDR3 in DNA: TGTGCCAACAATCTAAACGGGGTTCAGCCCCAGCATTTT. Amino acids: CANNLNGVQPQHF.

In the case of this clonotype: A read error may be the cause here, since a much bigger clone is one base away. The rearrangement joins TRBV5-1 to TRBJ2-7, with D possibly being TRBD2 (6 bases). This CDR3 is 14 amino acids long. The germline gives CDR1 SGHRS, CDR2 YFSETQ. Trimming left V 5 bases short and J 4 bases short, with 16 bases between. Here the CDR3 reads CASSRTGGEYEQYF. The DNA of the CDR3 is TGCGCCAGCAGTCGGACTGGCGGGGAATACGAGCAGTACTTC.

As to this clonotype: Relative to the germline gene, one junction end is altered; a read error may explain this. This sequence joins TRBV11-3 and TRBJ2-1, with D possibly TRBD1 on 5 matching bases. The germline V gene has CDR1 SGHNT and CDR2 YENEEA. This CDR3 has 14 amino acids. The chain's CDR3 is CASGLDPDMNEQLF. CDR3 nucleotide sequence: TGTGCCAGCGGCTTAGATCCGGACATGAATGAGCAGCTCTTC. Combining the CDR3 with reference TRBV11-3 and TRBJ2-1 gives the whole variable domain EAGVVQSPRYKIIEKKQPVAFWCNPISGHNTLYWYLQNLGQGPELLIRYENEEAVDDSQLPKDRFSAERLKGVDSTLKIQPAELGDSAVYLCASGLDPDMNEQLFGPGTRLTVL.

This sequence joins TRBV10-3 and TRBJ1-1; TRBD1 matches at 8 bases. The germline V gene has CDR1 ENHRY and CDR2 SYGVKD. The trim removed 8 bases at V and 5 bases at J, leaving 10 bases unmatched. The length of the CDR3 is 14 residues. CDR3 nucleotide sequence: TGTGCCATCGGTAACGACAGGGGAGGGACTGAAGCTTTCTTT. Translating gives CAIGNDRGGTEAFF.

There are many counts of this clonotype. The V call is TRBV5-1, the J call TRBJ2-1; D call uncertain. The CDR3 length is 13 residues. Trimming took 4 bases from V and 9 from J, leaving 14 bases between them. Germline V gene sequence: CDR1 SGHRS, CDR2 YFSETQ. Here the CDR3 reads CASSVRIDSEQFF. The CDR3 bases are TGCGCCAGCAGCGTCAGAATCGATAGTGAGCAGTTCTTC.

This clonotype has only one observation. This sequence joins TRBV7-9 and TRBJ1-3, with 9 positions matching TRBD1. V trimming: 5 bases; J trimming: 3 bases; junction bases outside the gene matches: 8. Germline V gene data show CDR1 as SEHNR and CDR2 as FQNEAQ (reference sequence). CDR3 length: 16 residues. CDR3 coding DNA: TGTGCCAGCAGCAGTGTGACAGGGGGATTTGGAAACACCATATATTTT. Translated, it gives CASSSVTGGFGNTIYF.

As regards this clonotype: Germline and junction disagree at one end, which may indicate a read error. The V and J genes are TRBV10-2 and TRBJ1-2; D is unclear. This CDR3 has 14 amino acids. The germline CDR1 and CDR2 sequences are WSHSY and SAAADI. The CDR3 region is CASSFGGSTGGYTF. CDR3 in DNA: TGCGCTAGCAGTTTCGGCGGTTCTACTGGAGGCTACACCTTC.

Worth noting for this clonotype: Germline is not matched at one junction end, which may reflect a read error. The CDR3 loop reads CAGSPQSYEQYF. DNA for the CDR3: TGCGCCGGCAGCCCTCAATCCTACGAGCAGTACTTC. The chain carries TRBV7-9 and TRBJ2-7; no definite D call. There are 12 residues in the CDR3. Germline loops: CDR1 SEHNR, CDR2 FQNEAQ (reference sequence).

DNA for the CDR3: TGTGCCAGCAGCACTCGACTACCGAGAGTGGTGTATGAGCAGTTCTTC. This encodes CASSTRLPRVVYEQFF. The chain carries TRBV5-4 and TRBJ2-1, with D possibly TRBD2 on 5 matching bases. Germline lookup yields CDR1 SGHNT and CDR2 YYREEE (reference sequence). V was pared by 4 bases and J by 8 bases, with 22 bases between. The CDR3 length is 16 residues.

Worth noting for this clonotype: This CDR3 is missing its conserved last phenylalanine or tryptophan, likely due to a read error. The DNA is left out, because the CDR3 cannot be placed on it with certainty; the CDR3 is given as TCRdb lists it. The V gene is TRBV6-2 or TRBV6-3, the J gene TRBJ2-5; whether TRBD2, the table's D call, matches the DNA was not checked. CDR1 MNHEY and CDR2 SVGEGT come from the germline V gene. The CDR3 spans 15 amino acids, including both terminal residues. CDR3 residues: CASSTPSGLRGTQYI.

Concerning this clonotype: No conserved phenylalanine or tryptophan is present at the end of the CDR3, so a read error is the likely explanation. The rearrangement uses TRBV6-1 and TRBJ1-5, with TRBD1 identical over 7 bases. V shed 6 bases, J shed 10 bases, and the junction held 9 bases outside the gene matches. The CDR3 has 13 residues. In germline, CDR1 is MNHNS, CDR2 SASEGT. The CDR3 nucleotides are TGTGCCAGCAGCTTACAGGGGAAGCAACCCCAGCATTAT. Its protein product is CASSLQGKQPQHY.

Details on this clonotype: A clone one base away is much larger, so this may be a read error. The chain combines TRBV11-2 with TRBJ2-1; D uncertain. CDR1 and CDR2 (germline): SGHAT, FQNNGV. The CDR3 runs 14 residues. The CDR3 loop is CVSSFRSSYNEQFF. As DNA, the CDR3 is TGTGTCAGCAGCTTTCGGAGCTCCTACAATGAGCAGTTCTTC.

Only one count was recorded for this clonotype. The CDR3 end shows no conserved phenylalanine or tryptophan, and so a read error is likely. The chain carries TRBV30 and TRBJ2-7, with D maybe TRBD2 (5 bases). Germline CDR1 GTSNPN, CDR2 SVGIG (reference sequence). The CDR3 is 12 residues long. The V end lost 4 bases, the J end lost 5 bases, and 12 bases lay between the germline ends. The CDR3 DNA is TGTGCCTGGAAGGATTTCGGGGACGAGCAGTACCTC. It specifies CAWKDFGDEQYL.

With regard to this clonotype: A junction boundary mismatches the germline segment, possibly from a read error. The DNA for the CDR3 is TGTGCCAGCAGTTACGCTAGGAGTCAGCCCCAGCGTTTT. Its protein product is CASSYARSQPQRF. The chain combines TRBV6-2 or TRBV6-3 with TRBJ1-5; unclear D gene. Germline CDR1 MNHEY, CDR2 SVGEGT. This CDR3 is built from 13 residues.

This clonotype was seen ten or more times. The DNA of the CDR3 is TGTGCCAGCAGTCTCTTAGAGGGGCGACGCTCTGGGGCCAACGTCCTGACTTTC. The encoded protein is CASSLLEGRRSGANVLTF. The V gene is TRBV28, the J gene TRBJ2-6; tentatively, D is TRBD1 or TRBD2 (5 bases each). CDR1 and CDR2 from the germline V gene are MDHEN and SYDVKM. CDR3 length: 18 residues. V lost 5 bases and J lost 0, with 17 bases in between.

A word on this clonotype: Just one base apart from a much larger clone, this may be a read error. The chain uses TRBV28 and TRBJ2-5; the D gene is possibly TRBD1 (6 bases). Germline CDR1 reads MDHEN; CDR2 reads SYDVKM. CDR3 length: 14 amino acids. Trimming removed 5 bases at V and 3 bases at J, with 13 bases between. The CDR3 is CASSPGQKKETQYF. The CDR3 coding sequence is TGTGCCAGCAGTCCCGGACAGAAGAAAGAGACCCAGTACTTC. Full variable domain (remainder filled in from reference TRBV28 and TRBJ2-5): DVKVTQSSRYLVKRTGEKVFLECVQDMDHENMFWYRQDPGLGLRLIYFSYDVKMKEKGDIPEGYSVSREKKERFSLILESASTNQTSMYLCASSPGQKKETQYFGPGTRLLVL.

This clonotype came up many times. The rearrangement uses TRBV20-1 and TRBJ2-1, with TRBD1 matching 10 bases. Germline values: CDR1 DFQATT, CDR2 SNEGSKA (reference sequence). This CDR3 contains 15 residues. Trimming at V came to 0 bases and at J to 8 bases, leaving 7 bases not matched to a gene. The CDR3 nucleotides are TGCAGTGCTAGAGATGTCGGGACAGGGGCCGATGAGCAGTTCTTC. Translation gives CSARDVGTGADEQFF.

This clonotype was observed at least ten times. V is TRBV5-5 and J is TRBJ1-1; maybe TRBD1 (6 bases). This CDR3 region has 13 residues. The V and J ends lost 4 bases and 4 bases respectively, with 11 bases between them. CDR1 and CDR2 (germline): SGHKS, YYEKEE (reference sequence). For the CDR3, the DNA is TGTGCCAGCAGCCCCCCGGGGGCCACTGAAGCTTTCTTT. It is translated as CASSPPGATEAFF. The full variable domain, completed using reference TRBV5-5 and TRBJ1-1, is DAGVTQSPTHLIKTRGQQVTLRCSPISGHKSVSWYQQVLGQGPQFIFQYYEKEERGRGNFPDRFSARQFPNYSSELNVNALLLGDSALYLCASSPPGATEAFFGQGTRLTVV.

J is TRBJ2-1 and V is TRBV5-6, with D uncertain. V lost 6 bases and J 6 bases, leaving 19 bases between the germline ends. Germline-derived CDR1 and CDR2 are SGHDT and YYEEEE. The CDR3 extends over 15 amino acids. The CDR3 bases are TGTGCCAGCACCTCTGCAGGAGCTCAATGCAATGAGCAGTTCTTC. It translates to CASTSAGAQCNEQFF.

Details on this clonotype: At one boundary the junction diverges from the germline segment, which might be a read error. The chain joins TRBV6-5 to TRBJ2-5; 7 nucleotides match TRBD2. This CDR3 region has 16 residues. The germline V gene has CDR1 MNHEY and CDR2 SVGAGI. CDR3 in amino acids: CASSRGLAAPKDTQYF. The CDR3 region has the DNA TGTGCCAGCAGTCGCGGGCTAGCGGCGCCCAAAGATACCCAGTACTTC.

This clonotype showed up many times. The genes are TRBV10-3 and TRBJ2-3, with D perhaps matching TRBD2 (7 bases). CDR1 is ENHRY and CDR2 is SYGVKD in the germline V gene. V dropped 7 bases and J dropped 3 bases, with 17 bases sitting between them. The CDR3 runs 15 residues. This CDR3 reads CAIKAGAFITDTQYF. CDR3 nucleotide sequence: TGTGCCATCAAGGCGGGGGCCTTTATAACAGATACGCAGTATTTT.

Of note for this clonotype: A read error is possible here, since a much larger clone lies one base away. The V and J genes are TRBV28 and TRBJ2-2, with D tentatively TRBD1 (5 bases). V lost 8 bases to trimming and J lost 4 bases, with 20 bases between them. Germline V gene lookup returns CDR1 MDHEN and CDR2 SYDVKM. The CDR3 spans 16 residues. DNA for the CDR3: TGTGCCAGCTGGCACGCTTCCTCAGGGTTCACCGGGGAGCTGTTTTTT. It encodes CASWHASSGFTGELFF.

This clonotype has a count of ten or more. The V call is TRBV6-5, the J call TRBJ1-1; a possible D gene is TRBD1 (5 bases). Germline CDR1 reads MNHEY; CDR2 reads SVGAGI. Trimming cost V 6 bases and J 0 bases, with 14 bases left between them. This CDR3 is 15 amino acids long. The CDR3 sequence: CASRPDGTMNTEAFF. CDR3 DNA: TGTGCCAGCAGGCCGGACGGGACCATGAACACTGAAGCTTTCTTT.

Turning to this clonotype: The CDR3 carries no conserved terminal phenylalanine or tryptophan, so it likely arises from a read error. This chain uses TRBV12-3 or TRBV12-4 with TRBJ1-5, with D unclear. The end of the DNA fits TRBJ2-3 better, so the J call may be wrong. The CDR3 is 14 amino acids. DNA for the CDR3: TGTGCCAGCAGTTTAGGCAGACGCAATCAGCCCCAGTATTAT. This translates into CASSLGRRNQPQYY.

This chain links TRBV29-1 with TRBJ2-7, with 7 positions matching TRBD2. CDR1 and CDR2 (germline): SQVTM, ANQGSEA. V trimming: 0 bases; J trimming: 5 bases; junction bases outside the gene matches: 13. The CDR3 totals 16 residues. The CDR3 region has the DNA TGCAGCGTTGAAGATAATCGGTCTAGCGGTAACGACGAGCAGTACTTC. It specifies CSVEDNRSSGNDEQYF.

The rearrangement joins TRBV6-6 to TRBJ2-7, with D perhaps TRBD2 (5 bases). The germline V and J ends were trimmed by 6 bases and 1 base, with 13 bases remaining between them. The CDR3 runs to 14 residues. Germline V gene sequence: CDR1 MNHNY, CDR2 SVGAGI (reference sequence). The CDR3 loop reads CASRPGWGSYEQYF. CDR3 in DNA: TGTGCCAGCAGACCGGGATGGGGATCCTACGAGCAGTACTTC.

A word on this clonotype: Without the conserved terminal phenylalanine or tryptophan, this CDR3 likely stems from a read error. This chain connects TRBV5-4 to TRBJ2-3; perhaps TRBD1 as D (5 bases). CDR3 length: 16 amino acids. CDR1 and CDR2 from the germline V gene are SGHNT and YYREEE (reference sequence). DNA of the CDR3: TGTGCCAGTAGCTTGGTATTGGGCAGGGACACAGATACGCAGTATTCT. Its protein is CASSLVLGRDTDTQYS.